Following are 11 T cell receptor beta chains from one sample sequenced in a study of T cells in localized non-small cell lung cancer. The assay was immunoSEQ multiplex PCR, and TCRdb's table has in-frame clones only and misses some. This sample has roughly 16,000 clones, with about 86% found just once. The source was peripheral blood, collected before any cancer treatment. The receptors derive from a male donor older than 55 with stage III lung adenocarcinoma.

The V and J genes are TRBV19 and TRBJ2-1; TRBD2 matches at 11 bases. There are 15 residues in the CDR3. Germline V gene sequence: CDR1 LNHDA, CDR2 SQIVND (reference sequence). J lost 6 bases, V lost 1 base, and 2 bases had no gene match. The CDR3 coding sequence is TGTGCCAGTAGTATAGTAGCGGGGGGGCCCAATGAGCAGTTCTTC. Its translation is CASSIVAGGPNEQFF.

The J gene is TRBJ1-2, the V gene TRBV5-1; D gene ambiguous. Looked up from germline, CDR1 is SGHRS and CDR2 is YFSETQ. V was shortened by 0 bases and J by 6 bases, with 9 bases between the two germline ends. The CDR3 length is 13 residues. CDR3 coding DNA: TGCGCCAGCAGCTTGGTGGCAGGAGATGGCTACACCTTC. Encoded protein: CASSLVAGDGYTF.

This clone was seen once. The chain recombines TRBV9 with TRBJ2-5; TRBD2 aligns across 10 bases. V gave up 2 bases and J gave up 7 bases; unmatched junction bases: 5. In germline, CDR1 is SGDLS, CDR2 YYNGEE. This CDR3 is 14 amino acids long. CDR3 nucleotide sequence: TGTGCCAGCAGCGTGCTGGCTAGCGGGGGGACCCAGTACTTC. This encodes CASSVLASGGTQYF.

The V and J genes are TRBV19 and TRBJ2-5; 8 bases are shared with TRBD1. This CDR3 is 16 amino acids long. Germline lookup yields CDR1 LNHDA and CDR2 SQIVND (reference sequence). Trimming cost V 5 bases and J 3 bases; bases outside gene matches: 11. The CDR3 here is CASSLVPGGMEETQYF. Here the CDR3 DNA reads TGTGCCAGTAGTCTTGTCCCAGGGGGCATGGAAGAGACCCAGTACTTC.

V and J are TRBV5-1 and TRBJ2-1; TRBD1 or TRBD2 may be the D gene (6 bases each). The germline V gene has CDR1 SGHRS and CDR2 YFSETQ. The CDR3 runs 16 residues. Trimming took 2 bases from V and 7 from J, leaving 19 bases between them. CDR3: CASSFSLPGAGNEQFF. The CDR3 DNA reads TGCGCCAGCAGCTTCTCTCTCCCGGGGGCGGGGAATGAGCAGTTCTTC.

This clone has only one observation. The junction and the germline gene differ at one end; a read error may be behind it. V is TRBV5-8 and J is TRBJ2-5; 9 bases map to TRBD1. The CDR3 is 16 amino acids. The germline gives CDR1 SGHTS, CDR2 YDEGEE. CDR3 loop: CAGSLYLGQGRETQYF. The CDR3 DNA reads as TGTGCCGGCAGCTTGTATCTGGGACAGGGTCGAGAGACCCAGTACTTC.

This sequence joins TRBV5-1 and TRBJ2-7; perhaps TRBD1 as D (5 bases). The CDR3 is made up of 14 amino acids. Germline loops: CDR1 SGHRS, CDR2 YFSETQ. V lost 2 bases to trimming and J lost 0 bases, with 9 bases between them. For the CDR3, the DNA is TGCGCCAGCAGCTTACGGACAAACTCCTACGAGCAGTACTTC. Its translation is CASSLRTNSYEQYF.

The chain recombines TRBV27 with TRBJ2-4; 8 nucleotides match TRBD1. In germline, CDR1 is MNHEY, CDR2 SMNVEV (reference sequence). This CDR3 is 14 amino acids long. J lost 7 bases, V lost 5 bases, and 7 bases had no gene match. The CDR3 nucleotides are TGTGCCAGCAGTGCAGGGGGCGCCGGGAACATTCAGTACTTC. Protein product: CASSAGGAGNIQYF.

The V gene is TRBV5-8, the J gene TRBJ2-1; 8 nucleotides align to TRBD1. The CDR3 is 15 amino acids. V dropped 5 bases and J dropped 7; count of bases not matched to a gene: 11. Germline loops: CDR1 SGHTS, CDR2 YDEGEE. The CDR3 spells CASSRGQVGFNEQFF. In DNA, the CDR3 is TGTGCCAGCAGTAGGGGACAGGTCGGGTTTAATGAGCAGTTCTTC.

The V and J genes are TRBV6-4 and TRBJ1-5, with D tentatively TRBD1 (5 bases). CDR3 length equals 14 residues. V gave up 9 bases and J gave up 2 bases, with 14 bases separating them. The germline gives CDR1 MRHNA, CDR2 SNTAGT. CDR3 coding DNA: TGTGCCAGTTCCCCGGGGGGGGGCAATCAGCCCCAGCATTTT. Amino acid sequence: CASSPGGGNQPQHF.

This CDR3 is CASSYVGGGYTF. The DNA for the CDR3 is TGTGCCAGCAGTTACGTAGGGGGTGGCTACACCTTC. The J gene is TRBJ1-2, the V gene TRBV25-1, with a weak D call TRBD1 (6 bases). The CDR3 spans 12 residues. The germline gives CDR1 MGHDK, CDR2 SYGVNS. V gave up 5 bases and J gave up 7 bases, with 11 bases separating them.